The 27 T cell receptor beta chains given below trace back to one sample, sequenced in a study of blood T cells in healthy people across ages. Primers used in a second PCR of about 7 to 11 cycles were a sample-barcoded 5' primer and a J-beta primer mix. TCRdb processed the 5' RACE reads anew with MiXCR; each CDR3 protein has one entry. The sample includes approximately 1,000,000 distinct CDR3 sequences, around two fifths of them seen just once. Specimen: blood. These receptor sequences come from a man younger than 35 in good health.

The rearrangement links TRBV20-1 to TRBJ2-1, with a weak D call TRBD2 (6 bases). The CDR3 is 14 residues long. Trimming stripped 4 bases from V and 5 bases from J, with 15 bases between. In germline, CDR1 is DFQATT, CDR2 SNEGSKA (reference sequence). The CDR3 region is CSAKIWGLNNEQFF. The CDR3, as DNA: TGCAGTGCTAAGATCTGGGGACTCAACAATGAGCAGTTCTTC.

The chain employs TRBV20-1 and TRBJ1-5; the match to TRBD1 covers 7 bases. Germline assignment: CDR1 DFQATT and CDR2 SNEGSKA (reference sequence). This CDR3 comprises 17 residues. J was trimmed by 6 bases and V by 0 bases; bases with no gene match: 14. Here the CDR3 reads CSARDSEDRRVSQPQHF. CDR3 DNA sequence: TGCAGTGCTAGAGATTCGGAGGACAGGAGAGTGAGTCAGCCCCAGCATTTT.

This clonotype was counted only a few times. The chain recombines TRBV25-1 with TRBJ1-6; no firm D call. There are 15 residues in the CDR3. Deletions cut 1 base from V and 0 bases from J, with 4 bases between. Per the germline V gene, CDR1 is MGHDK and CDR2 is SYGVNS. CDR3 sequence reads: CASSELNSYNSPLHF. In DNA, the CDR3 is TGTGCCAGCAGTGAATTGAACTCCTATAATTCACCCCTCCACTTT.

V gene TRBV2 combines with J gene TRBJ2-3; no firm D call. Trimming cost V 2 bases and J 3 bases, with 9 bases left between them. The CDR3 has 14 amino acids. Germline assignment: CDR1 SNHLY and CDR2 FYNNEI. CDR3 DNA sequence: TGTGCCAGCAGTGAATTTATTAGAACAGATACGCAGTATTTT. The encoded protein is CASSEFIRTDTQYF.

The chain combines TRBV4-1 with TRBJ2-5; D gene ambiguous. This CDR3 contains 13 residues. Germline CDR1 MGHRA, CDR2 YSYEKL. Trimming took 2 bases from V and 5 from J, leaving 9 bases between them. The CDR3 here is CASSQPLAETQYF. The CDR3 coding sequence is TGCGCCAGCAGCCAACCGCTCGCCGAGACCCAGTACTTC.

Ten or more counts support this clonotype. This chain links TRBV29-1 with TRBJ2-1; D unclear. The length of the CDR3 is 12 residues. Germline CDR1 SQVTM, CDR2 ANQGSEA. V lost 4 bases, J lost 4 bases, and 8 bases lay in between. Here the CDR3 reads CSVVRRYNEQFF. The CDR3 region has the DNA TGCAGCGTTGTACGTCGGTACAATGAGCAGTTCTTC.

As DNA, the CDR3 is TGTGCCAGAGGGGCTGGTTACAATGAGCAGTTCTTC. Translated: CARGAGYNEQFF. The chain joins TRBV2 to TRBJ2-1; D perhaps matches TRBD1 (5 bases). V was trimmed by 9 bases and J by 4 bases, leaving 10 bases between them. The CDR3 contains 12 residues. From germline, CDR1 is SNHLY and CDR2 FYNNEI. Drawing the rest from reference TRBV2 and TRBJ2-1, the complete variable domain is EPEVTQTPSHQVTQMGQEVILRCVPISNHLYFYWYRQILGQKVEFLVSFYNNEISEKSEIFDDQFSVERPDGSNFTLKIRSTKLEDSAMYFCARGAGYNEQFFGPGTRLTVL.

This chain uses TRBV20-1 with TRBJ1-2; 8 bases agree with TRBD1. The CDR3 totals 16 residues. Germline CDR1 is DFQATT and CDR2 is SNEGSKA (reference sequence). The trim removed 3 bases at V and 2 bases at J, leaving 11 bases unmatched. This CDR3 is CSASVGRTGLNYGYTF. The DNA of the CDR3 is TGCAGTGCTAGCGTAGGACGGACAGGGCTCAACTATGGCTACACCTTC.

The V and J genes are TRBV7-2 and TRBJ2-1; a weak D match, TRBD1 (5 bases). V lost 3 bases to trimming and J lost 6 bases, with 9 bases between them. The germline CDR1 and CDR2 sequences are SGHTA and FQGNSA. There are 13 residues in the CDR3. This CDR3 is CASSFQGSNEQFF. The CDR3, as DNA: TGTGCCAGCAGCTTTCAGGGATCCAATGAGCAGTTCTTC.

This clonotype has more than one count but fewer than ten. This chain uses TRBV5-4 with TRBJ2-3; D perhaps matches TRBD2 (5 bases). With 0 bases removed from V and 5 bases from J, the gap between germline ends came to 16 bases. Looked up from germline, CDR1 is SGHNT and CDR2 is YYREEE (reference sequence). The CDR3 has 16 amino acids. CDR3 region: CASSLAGINRGDTQYF. The CDR3 DNA reads TGTGCCAGCAGCTTGGCCGGGATTAATCGGGGAGATACGCAGTATTTT.

Of note for this clonotype: A junction end diverges from the germline sequence, so it may reflect a read error. The J gene is TRBJ1-1, the V gene TRBV5-5; TRBD1 aligns across 12 bases. Per germline, CDR1 SGHKS and CDR2 YYEKEE (reference sequence). The length of the CDR3 is 16 residues. CDR3 bases: TGTACCAGCAGCTTCCCGGGACAGGGGGCGAAGGCTGAAGCTTTCTTT. It codes for CTSSFPGQGAKAEAFF.

The genes are TRBV2 and TRBJ1-5; no definite D call. Germline values: CDR1 SNHLY, CDR2 FYNNEI. The V and J ends lost 2 bases and 8 bases respectively, with 10 bases between them. This CDR3 spans 13 amino acids. In DNA form, the CDR3 reads TGTGCCAGCAGTGAAACTGCAGGCAAGCCCCAGCATTTT. Amino acid sequence: CASSETAGKPQHF.

The chain has TRBV12-3 or TRBV12-4 and TRBJ1-1, with no clear D. The germline V and J ends were trimmed by 5 bases and 0 bases, with 10 bases remaining between them. The CDR3 sequence is 14 residues long. The CDR3 spells CASSLTNMNTEAFF. CDR3 DNA: TGTGCCAGCAGTCTTACAAATATGAACACTGAAGCTTTCTTT.

The chain employs TRBV11-2 and TRBJ2-1; 9 bases align to TRBD2. V lost 4 bases and J lost 8; bases outside the gene matches: 12. The CDR3 consists of 16 residues. From germline, CDR1 is SGHAT and CDR2 FQNNGV. The CDR3 nucleotides are TGTGCCAGCAGCTCCGGTCCAGCGGGGGGTTACGATGAGCAGTTCTTC. Its translation is CASSSGPAGGYDEQFF.

The chain couples TRBV28 to TRBJ2-3, with 9 bases matching TRBD1. The CDR3 is made up of 16 amino acids. Germline-derived CDR1 and CDR2 are MDHEN and SYDVKM. V gave up 2 bases and J gave up 2 bases; unmatched junction bases: 5. The CDR3 region has the DNA TGTGCCAGCAGTTTAGGGACAGGGCCACCCACAGATACGCAGTATTTT. It specifies CASSLGTGPPTDTQYF.

This clonotype was seen a few times. The chain uses TRBV7-9 and TRBJ1-5; the D is unclear. Germline V CDR1 and CDR2: SEHNR, FQNEAQ (reference sequence). The CDR3 spans 13 residues. V gave up 5 bases and J gave up 5 bases, with 10 bases separating them. The CDR3 DNA sequence: TGTGCCAGCAGCCCCCAGGTGGATCAGCCCCAGCATTTT. It translates to CASSPQVDQPQHF.

This clonotype has a handful of counts. This chain connects TRBV4-2 to TRBJ1-1, with a weak D call TRBD1 (5 bases). V lost 0 bases, J lost 1 base, and 12 bases lay in between. This CDR3 has 16 residues. The V gene's germline CDR1 is LGHNA and CDR2 YNFKEQ. CDR3: CASSQDLAGWNTEAFF. The CDR3, as DNA: TGTGCCAGCAGCCAAGATCTGGCAGGGTGGAACACTGAAGCTTTCTTT.

The V call is TRBV30, the J call TRBJ2-3; 7 nucleotides align to TRBD2. The length of the CDR3 is 16 residues. V trimming: 2 bases; J trimming: 5 bases; junction bases outside the gene matches: 13. The V gene's germline CDR1 is GTSNPN and CDR2 SVGIG (reference sequence). The CDR3 coding sequence is TGTGCCTGGAGTCCCCGTAAATTCGCGGGGGAAGATACGCAGTATTTT. It encodes CAWSPRKFAGEDTQYF.

The chain combines TRBV10-3 with TRBJ2-3, with D unresolved. The length of the CDR3 is 11 residues. V was cut by 4 bases and J by 4 bases, with 3 bases left in between. The germline CDR1 and CDR2 sequences are ENHRY and SYGVKD. The DNA of the CDR3 is TGTGCCATCAGTGGACCAGATACGCAGTATTTT. Its protein product is CAISGPDTQYF.

This clonotype has a handful of counts. V usage is TRBV12-3 or TRBV12-4 and J usage is TRBJ2-1; D remains ambiguous. The CDR3 totals 10 residues. Trimming stripped 4 bases from V and 10 bases from J, with 5 bases between. For the CDR3, the DNA is TGTGCCAGCAGTTCGGACGAGCAGTTCTTC. Translated, it gives CASSSDEQFF.

Notes on this clonotype: A read error may be the cause here, since a much bigger clone is one base away. This chain links TRBV7-2 with TRBJ1-4; D uncertain. From germline, CDR1 is SGHTA and CDR2 FQGNSA. CDR3 length: 15 amino acids. CDR3 amino acids: CACSLGSATNEKLFF. The CDR3, as DNA: TGTGCCTGCAGCTTAGGGTCAGCAACTAATGAAAAACTGTTTTTT.

V and J are TRBV20-1 and TRBJ2-2; tentative D call: TRBD2 (6 bases). Germline V lookup: CDR1 DFQATT, CDR2 SNEGSKA (reference sequence). The CDR3 extends over 15 amino acids. Deletions cut 5 bases from V and 3 bases from J, with 16 bases between. CDR3 nucleotide sequence: TGCAGTGCTCTAAAGGGCCGGAGGGACACCGGGGAGCTGTTTTTT. Translation: CSALKGRRDTGELFF.

The rearrangement links TRBV7-3 to TRBJ2-1, with 9 bases matching TRBD2. V lost 2 bases to trimming and J lost 6 bases; unmatched junction nucleotides: 5. Looked up from germline, CDR1 is SGHTA and CDR2 is FQGTGA. This CDR3 comprises 15 residues. The CDR3 loop is CASSLARTSVNEQFF. CDR3 sequence (DNA): TGTGCCAGCAGCTTAGCTCGGACTAGCGTCAATGAGCAGTTCTTC.

This clonotype has a handful of counts. V gene TRBV3-1 combines with J gene TRBJ2-1; 9 bases are shared with TRBD1. The length of the CDR3 is 17 residues. CDR1 is LGHDT and CDR2 is YNNKEL in the germline V gene (reference sequence). The ends lost 1 base at V and 4 bases at J; junction bases unmatched: 8. CDR3: CASSQGMLGQGYNEQFF. The CDR3 DNA follows: TGTGCCAGCAGCCAAGGGATGTTGGGACAGGGATACAATGAGCAGTTCTTC.

The V gene is TRBV29-1, the J gene TRBJ1-1; weak D call: TRBD1 (5 bases). The CDR3 is 13 amino acids. Germline CDR1 and CDR2: SQVTM and ANQGSEA. V was shortened by 5 bases and J by 8 bases, with 18 bases between the two germline ends. CDR3 loop: CSVCYLLGEEAFF. The CDR3, as DNA: TGCAGCGTTTGTTACCTTCTAGGGGAGGAAGCTTTCTTT. Drawing the rest from reference TRBV29-1 and TRBJ1-1, the complete variable domain is SAVISQKPSRDICQRGTSLTIQCQVDSQVTMMFWYRQQPGQSLTLIATANQGSEATYESGFVIDKFPISRPNLTFSTLTVSNMSPEDSSIYLCSVCYLLGEEAFFGQGTRLTVV.

Only a few counts were recorded for this clonotype. This chain joins TRBV28 and TRBJ1-2, with D perhaps matching TRBD1 (5 bases). Trimming removed 5 bases from V and 7 bases from J, with 17 bases in between. Per the germline V gene, CDR1 is MDHEN and CDR2 is SYDVKM. The CDR3 is made up of 14 amino acids. The CDR3 DNA follows: TGTGCCAGCAGTCTTTCGGGGGGACCTCCTGGCTACACCTTC. The encoded protein is CASSLSGGPPGYTF.

The CDR3 region is CASSAQRGGLNEQFF. CDR3 nucleotides: TGTGCCAGCAGCGCCCAGCGGGGGGGCCTCAATGAGCAGTTCTTC. The chain couples TRBV9 to TRBJ2-1; TRBD2 matches at 10 bases. From germline, CDR1 is SGDLS and CDR2 YYNGEE. V dropped 3 bases and J dropped 6; count of bases not matched to a gene: 6. There are 15 residues in the CDR3.